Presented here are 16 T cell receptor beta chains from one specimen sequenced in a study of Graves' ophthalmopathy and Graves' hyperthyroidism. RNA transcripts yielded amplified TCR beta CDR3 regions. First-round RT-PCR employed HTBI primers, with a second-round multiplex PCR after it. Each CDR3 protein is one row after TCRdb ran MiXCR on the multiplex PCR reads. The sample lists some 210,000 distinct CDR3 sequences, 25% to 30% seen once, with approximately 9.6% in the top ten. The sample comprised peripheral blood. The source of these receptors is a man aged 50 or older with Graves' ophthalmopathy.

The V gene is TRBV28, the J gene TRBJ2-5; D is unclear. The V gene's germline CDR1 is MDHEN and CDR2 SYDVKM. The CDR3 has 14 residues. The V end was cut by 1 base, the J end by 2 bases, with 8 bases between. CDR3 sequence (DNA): TGTGCCAGCAGTTTATCGGCGTCACAAGAGACCCAGTACTTC. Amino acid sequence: CASSLSASQETQYF.

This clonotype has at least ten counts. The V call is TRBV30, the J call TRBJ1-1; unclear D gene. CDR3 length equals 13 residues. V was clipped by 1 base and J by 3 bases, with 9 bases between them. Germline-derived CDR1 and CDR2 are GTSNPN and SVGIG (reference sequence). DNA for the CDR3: TGTGCCTGGAGTGGGAGGGAGGACACTGAAGCTTTCTTT. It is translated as CAWSGREDTEAFF.

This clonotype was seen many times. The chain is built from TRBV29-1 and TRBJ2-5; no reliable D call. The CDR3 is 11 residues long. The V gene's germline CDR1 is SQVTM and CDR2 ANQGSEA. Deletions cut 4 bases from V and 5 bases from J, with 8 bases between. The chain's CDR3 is CSVVIGETQYF. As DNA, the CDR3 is TGCAGCGTTGTCATAGGGGAGACCCAGTACTTC.

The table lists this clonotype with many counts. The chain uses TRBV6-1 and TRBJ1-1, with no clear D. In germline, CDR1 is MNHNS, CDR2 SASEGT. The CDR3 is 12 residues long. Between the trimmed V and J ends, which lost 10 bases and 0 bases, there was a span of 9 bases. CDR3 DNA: TGTGCCACCCACCAAATGAACACTGAAGCTTTCTTT. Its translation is CATHQMNTEAFF.

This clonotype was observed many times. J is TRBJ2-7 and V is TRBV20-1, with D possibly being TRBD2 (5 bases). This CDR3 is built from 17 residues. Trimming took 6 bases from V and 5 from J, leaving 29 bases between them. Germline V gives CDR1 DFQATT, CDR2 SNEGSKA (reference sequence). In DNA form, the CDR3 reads TGCAGTGCCCCGCCCCCATATACGAGCGGCCCTATTCACGAGCAGTACTTC. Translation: CSAPPPYTSGPIHEQYF.

CDR3 loop: CASGLARHEQYF. The CDR3 bases are TGTGCTAGTGGTTTGGCCCGACACGAGCAGTACTTC. This chain joins TRBV12-5 and TRBJ2-7, with D unclear. V lost 1 base and J 5 bases, leaving 6 bases between the germline ends. Germline CDR1 LGHNT, CDR2 FRNRAP. The CDR3 extends over 12 amino acids.

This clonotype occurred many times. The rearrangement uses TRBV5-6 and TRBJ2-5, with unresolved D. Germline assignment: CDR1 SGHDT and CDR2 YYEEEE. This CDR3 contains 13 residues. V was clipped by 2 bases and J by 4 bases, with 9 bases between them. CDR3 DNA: TGTGCCAGCAGCTTACAGTTGGGAGAGACCCAGTACTTC. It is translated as CASSLQLGETQYF. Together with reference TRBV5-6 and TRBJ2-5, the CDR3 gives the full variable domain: DAGVTQSPTHLIKTRGQQVTLRCSPKSGHDTVSWYQQALGQGPQFIFQYYEEEERQRGNFPDRFSGHQFPNYSSELNVNALLLGDSALYLCASSLQLGETQYFGPGTRLLVL.

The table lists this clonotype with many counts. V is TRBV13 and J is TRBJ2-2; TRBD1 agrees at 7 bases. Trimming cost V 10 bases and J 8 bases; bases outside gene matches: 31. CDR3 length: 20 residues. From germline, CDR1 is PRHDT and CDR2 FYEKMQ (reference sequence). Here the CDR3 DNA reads TGTGCCATCAACGGAGGCCTCGGGACCGGGACAGCGGACTCTAGGGGGGAGCTGTTTTTT. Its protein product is CAINGGLGTGTADSRGELFF.

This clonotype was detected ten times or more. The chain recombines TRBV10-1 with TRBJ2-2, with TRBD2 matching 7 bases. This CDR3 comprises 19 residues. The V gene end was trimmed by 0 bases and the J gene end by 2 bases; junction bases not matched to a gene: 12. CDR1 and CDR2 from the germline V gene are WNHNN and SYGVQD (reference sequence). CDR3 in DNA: TGCGCCAGCAGTGAGTCGTTAGCCCCCGGGACTACCAACACCGGGGAGCTGTTTTTT. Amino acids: CASSESLAPGTTNTGELFF.

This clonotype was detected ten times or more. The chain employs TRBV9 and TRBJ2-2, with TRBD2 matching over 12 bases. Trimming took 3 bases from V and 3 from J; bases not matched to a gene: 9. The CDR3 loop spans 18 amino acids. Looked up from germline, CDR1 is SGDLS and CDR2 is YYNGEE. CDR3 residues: CASSAEVRLAGDTGELFF. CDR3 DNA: TGTGCCAGCAGCGCCGAAGTAAGACTAGCGGGAGACACCGGGGAGCTGTTTTTT.

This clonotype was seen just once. This CDR3 is CASSLQVWGYTEAFF. In DNA, the CDR3 is TGTGCCAGCAGCTTACAGGTTTGGGGGTACACTGAAGCTTTCTTT. The rearrangement joins TRBV7-9 to TRBJ1-1; TRBD1 is a possible D gene (5 bases). Deletions cut 2 bases from V and 3 bases from J, with 13 bases between. Germline V gene lookup returns CDR1 SEHNR and CDR2 FQNEAQ (reference sequence). This CDR3 is 15 amino acids long.

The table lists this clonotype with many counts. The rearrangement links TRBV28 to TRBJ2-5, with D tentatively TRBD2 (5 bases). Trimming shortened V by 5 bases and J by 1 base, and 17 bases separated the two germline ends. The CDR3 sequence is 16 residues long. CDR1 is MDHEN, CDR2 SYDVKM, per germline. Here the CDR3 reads CASSPSTGLSQETQYF. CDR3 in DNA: TGTGCCAGCAGTCCGTCGACCGGACTCAGCCAAGAGACCCAGTACTTC.

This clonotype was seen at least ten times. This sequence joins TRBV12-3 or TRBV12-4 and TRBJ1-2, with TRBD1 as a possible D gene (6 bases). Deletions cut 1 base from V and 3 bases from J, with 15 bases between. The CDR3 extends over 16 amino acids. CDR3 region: CASSLVGGWAYYGYTF. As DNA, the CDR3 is TGTGCCAGCAGTTTAGTAGGGGGTTGGGCCTACTATGGCTACACCTTC.

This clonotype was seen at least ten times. CDR3 sequence reads: CASSPLRLAGSYTGELFF. The CDR3 nucleotides are TGTGCCAGCAGCCCCCTTAGGCTGGCGGGGTCTTACACCGGGGAGCTGTTTTTT. The chain links TRBV7-9 to TRBJ2-2; D is perhaps TRBD2 (6 bases). Germline V gives CDR1 SEHNR, CDR2 FQNEAQ (reference sequence). CDR3 length: 18 amino acids. V was trimmed by 5 bases and J by 3 bases, leaving 22 bases between them. Full variable domain (rest looked up from reference TRBV7-9 and TRBJ2-2): DTGVSQNPRHKITKRGQNVTFRCDPISEHNRLYWYRQTLGQGPEFLTYFQNEAQLEKSRLLSDRFSAERPKGSFSTLEIQRTEQGDSAMYLCASSPLRLAGSYTGELFFGEGSRLTVL.

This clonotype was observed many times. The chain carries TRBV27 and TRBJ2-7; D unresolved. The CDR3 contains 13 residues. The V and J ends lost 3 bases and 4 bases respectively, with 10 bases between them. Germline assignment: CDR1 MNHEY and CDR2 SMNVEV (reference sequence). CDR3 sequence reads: CASSFGFEYEQYF. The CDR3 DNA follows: TGTGCCAGCAGTTTTGGATTCGAATACGAGCAGTACTTC.

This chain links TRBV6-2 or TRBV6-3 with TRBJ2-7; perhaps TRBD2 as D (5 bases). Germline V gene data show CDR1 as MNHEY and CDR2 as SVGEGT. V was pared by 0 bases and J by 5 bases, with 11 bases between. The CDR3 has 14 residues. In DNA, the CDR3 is TGTGCCAGCAGTTACTCTGAGGGTTTCGACGAGCAGTACTTC. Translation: CASSYSEGFDEQYF.